The sequence of this T cell receptor beta chain was determined in a study of T cells in Graves' hyperthyroidism and ophthalmopathy. Whole-study findings and limits: Appearing also in blood were most of the thyroid clonotypes expanded above 0.001.

From germline, CDR1 is MNHNS and CDR2 SASEGT. The trim removed 11 bases at V and 8 bases at J, leaving 12 bases unmatched. This CDR3 has 12 amino acids. Amplified TCR beta CDR3 regions derived from RNA transcripts. The HTBI primer set served for first-round RT-PCR of the TCR CDR3. TCRdb ran MiXCR on the multiplex PCR reads and lists one entry per CDR3 protein. Of 500,000 to 750,000 distinct CDR3 sequences listed, 14% are singletons. This clonotype is a singleton in its sample. Its target is unknown. A much larger clone sits a single nucleotide away, making a read error possible. Exclusion criteria comprised uncontrolled infection, other autoimmune disease, pregnancy or lactation.

This TCR came from a woman between 18 and 30 years old with Graves' ophthalmopathy. V usage is TRBV6-1 and J usage is TRBJ2-7, with 7 bases lining up with TRBD1. Input material: blood. CDR3: CAVSGGVGKQYF. The CDR3 coding sequence is TGTGCCGTCTCAGGGGGAGTGGGCAAGCAGTACTTC.